This T cell receptor beta chain was profiled in a study of T cell responses to AZD1222 COVID-19 vaccine. Findings and caveats of the study: The span of vaccine-associated CD4 TCRs extended across spike, with dominance at 160-218 and 743-854. Most donors were white British and more were female, and clonal diversity was possibly underestimated. When two AZD1222 doses had been given, Spike-specific TCR breadth and depth rose.

Germline CDR1 and CDR2: MDHEN and SYDVKM. V dropped 2 bases and J dropped 5; count of bases not matched to a gene: 9. CDR3 size: 15 residues. Of note for this clone: What it binds is unknown.

Clones were sequenced by immunoSEQ multiplex PCR, and TCRdb holds only the in-frame ones, with some missing. The sample holds around 94,000 clones, around 82% seen once. Source: peripheral blood, taken on day 0 of AZD1222 vaccination. The TCR sequence derives from an adult in good health. The rearrangement uses TRBV28 and TRBJ2-7, with TRBD2 matching over 7 bases. The CDR3, as DNA: TGTGCCAGCAGTTTACGGGGGGAAGCCTTCCACGAGCAGTACTTC. Translating it yields CASSLRGEAFHEQYF.